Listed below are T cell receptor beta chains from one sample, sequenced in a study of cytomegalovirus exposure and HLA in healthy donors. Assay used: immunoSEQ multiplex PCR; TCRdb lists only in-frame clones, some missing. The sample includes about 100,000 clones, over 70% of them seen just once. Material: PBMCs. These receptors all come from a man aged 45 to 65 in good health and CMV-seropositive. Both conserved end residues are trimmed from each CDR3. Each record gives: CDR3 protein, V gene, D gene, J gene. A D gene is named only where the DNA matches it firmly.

CDR3aa: AWVPSGGNRGTQY
v_gene: TRBV30
d_gene: TRBD2
j_gene: TRBJ2-3

CDR3aa: ASSAQGTAYGYT
v_gene: TRBV27
d_gene: TRBD1
j_gene: TRBJ1-2

CDR3aa: ASSALTGGGYGYT
v_gene: TRBV5-1
d_gene: TRBD1
j_gene: TRBJ1-2

CDR3aa: ASSPQGQGANTEAF
v_gene: TRBV5-1
d_gene: TRBD1
j_gene: TRBJ1-1

CDR3aa: ASSFEGGDQPQH
v_gene: TRBV5-6
d_gene: -
j_gene: TRBJ1-5

CDR3aa: ASSLGQDISNYGYT
v_gene: TRBV5-1
d_gene: -
j_gene: TRBJ1-2

CDR3aa: ASSLEHSSNYGYT
v_gene: TRBV11-2
d_gene: -
j_gene: TRBJ1-2

CDR3aa: ASSPRGHSYNEQF
v_gene: TRBV9
d_gene: TRBD1
j_gene: TRBJ2-1

CDR3aa: ASSPTPQGGNTIY
v_gene: TRBV5-5
d_gene: -
j_gene: TRBJ1-3

CDR3aa: ASSQGGGRANSPLN
v_gene: TRBV4-3
d_gene: -
j_gene: TRBJ1-6

CDR3aa: ASSPGGATNEQF
v_gene: TRBV28
d_gene: -
j_gene: TRBJ2-1

CDR3aa: ASSLGQGAETQY
v_gene: TRBV5-4
d_gene: TRBD1
j_gene: TRBJ2-5

CDR3aa: ASSPGSNYGYT
v_gene: TRBV5-1
d_gene: -
j_gene: TRBJ1-2

CDR3aa: AWSRDRGNNSPLN
v_gene: TRBV30
d_gene: TRBD1
j_gene: TRBJ1-6

CDR3aa: ATSSRGGLWGNQPQH
v_gene: TRBV15
d_gene: -
j_gene: TRBJ1-5

CDR3aa: AIREGQKETEAF
v_gene: TRBV10-3
d_gene: -
j_gene: TRBJ1-1

CDR3aa: ATSRDQYGGTAF
v_gene: TRBV15
d_gene: -
j_gene: TRBJ1-1

CDR3aa: ATGQGFSGNTIY
v_gene: TRBV10-3
d_gene: TRBD1
j_gene: TRBJ1-3

CDR3aa: ASSLDRAYEAF
v_gene: TRBV5-8
d_gene: -
j_gene: TRBJ1-1

CDR3aa: ASSLVLLPGTDTQY
v_gene: TRBV5-1
d_gene: -
j_gene: TRBJ2-3

CDR3aa: ASSTKGLGGGEQY
v_gene: TRBV6-4
d_gene: TRBD2
j_gene: TRBJ2-7

CDR3aa: SSGGQPADTQY
v_gene: TRBV29-1
d_gene: -
j_gene: TRBJ2-3

CDR3aa: ASSTGQGSYGYP
v_gene: TRBV5-4
d_gene: TRBD1
j_gene: TRBJ1-2

CDR3aa: ASKQGRALNTGELF
v_gene: TRBV19
d_gene: -
j_gene: TRBJ2-2

CDR3aa: ASSEGQANYGYT
v_gene: TRBV6-6
d_gene: TRBD1
j_gene: TRBJ1-2

CDR3aa: ASSENSGAITDTQY
v_gene: TRBV28
d_gene: TRBD2
j_gene: TRBJ2-3

CDR3aa: ASSRLQGNGYT
v_gene: TRBV6-5
d_gene: -
j_gene: TRBJ1-2

CDR3aa: ASSQELTGGPGELF
v_gene: TRBV4-3
d_gene: TRBD1
j_gene: TRBJ2-2

CDR3aa: ASSHLGGSEQY
v_gene: TRBV4-3
d_gene: -
j_gene: TRBJ2-7

CDR3aa: ATSRDRQGYEQY
v_gene: TRBV15
d_gene: TRBD1
j_gene: TRBJ2-7

CDR3aa: ASSNLIDRGQETQY
v_gene: TRBV21-1
d_gene: -
j_gene: TRBJ2-5

CDR3aa: ASSVGGGGQPQN
v_gene: TRBV2
d_gene: -
j_gene: TRBJ1-5

CDR3aa: ASQAGTGNTIY
v_gene: TRBV30
d_gene: -
j_gene: TRBJ1-3

CDR3aa: ASSGGGCEAF
v_gene: TRBV5-6
d_gene: -
j_gene: TRBJ1-1

CDR3aa: ASLRSAGVGQPQH
v_gene: TRBV28
d_gene: -
j_gene: TRBJ1-5

CDR3aa: ASSVGQGSYGYT
v_gene: TRBV6-1
d_gene: TRBD1
j_gene: TRBJ1-2

CDR3aa: ASSLVTGSNYNEQF
v_gene: TRBV5-1
d_gene: TRBD1
j_gene: TRBJ2-1

CDR3aa: ASRHRDRGPFYNEQF
v_gene: TRBV11-3
d_gene: TRBD1
j_gene: TRBJ2-1